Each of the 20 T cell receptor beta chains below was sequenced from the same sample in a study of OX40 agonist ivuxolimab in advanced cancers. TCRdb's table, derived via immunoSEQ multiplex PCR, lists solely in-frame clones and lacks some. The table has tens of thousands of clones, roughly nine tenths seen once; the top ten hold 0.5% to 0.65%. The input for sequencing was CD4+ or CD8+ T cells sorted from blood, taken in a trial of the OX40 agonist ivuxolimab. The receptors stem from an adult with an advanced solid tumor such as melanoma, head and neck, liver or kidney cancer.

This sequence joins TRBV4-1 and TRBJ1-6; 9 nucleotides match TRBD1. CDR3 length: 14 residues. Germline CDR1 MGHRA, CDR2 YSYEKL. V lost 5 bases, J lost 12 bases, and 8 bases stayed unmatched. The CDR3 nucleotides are TGCGCCAGCAGCACCGGGACAGGGAGAGGACCCCTCCACTTT. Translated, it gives CASSTGTGRGPLHF.

The CDR3 DNA reads as TGTGCCAGCACTGGACAGGGCACAGATACGCAGTATTTT. Residues: CASTGQGTDTQYF. The chain uses TRBV11-2 and TRBJ2-3, with 7 bases fitting TRBD1. V dropped 7 bases and J dropped 1; count of bases not matched to a gene: 2. The V gene's germline CDR1 is SGHAT and CDR2 FQNNGV. The CDR3 runs 13 residues. The entire variable domain, with the rest obtained from reference TRBV11-2 and TRBJ2-3, is as follows: EAGVAQSPRYKIIEKRQSVAFWCNPISGHATLYWYQQILGQGPKLLIQFQNNGVVDDSQLPKDRFSAERLKGVDSTLKIQPAKLEDSAVYLCASTGQGTDTQYFGPGTRLTVL.

For the CDR3, the DNA is TGCGCCAGCAGTTCGAGCGGCCACCTATCCTACGAGCAGTACTTC. Translated: CASSSSGHLSYEQYF. The V and J genes are TRBV5-1 and TRBJ2-7; D might be TRBD2 (5 bases). The length of the CDR3 is 15 residues. V was clipped by 5 bases and J by 1 base, with 16 bases between them. The V gene's germline CDR1 is SGHRS and CDR2 YFSETQ.

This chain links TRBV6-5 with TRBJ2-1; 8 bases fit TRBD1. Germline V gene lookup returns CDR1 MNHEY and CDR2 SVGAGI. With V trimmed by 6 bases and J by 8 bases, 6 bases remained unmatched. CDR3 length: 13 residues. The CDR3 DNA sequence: TGTGCCAGCAGAGCGAGGGACAGGCATGAGCAGTTCTTC. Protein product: CASRARDRHEQFF.

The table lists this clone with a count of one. The CDR3 region is CSVEFVQSQETQYF. The DNA for the CDR3 is TGCAGCGTTGAGTTTGTTCAGTCCCAAGAGACCCAGTACTTC. The chain uses TRBV29-1 and TRBJ2-5; D remains unclear. The V gene lost 3 bases and the J gene lost 1 base, with 12 bases spanning the gap. Germline-derived CDR1 and CDR2 are SQVTM and ANQGSEA. This CDR3 has 14 residues.

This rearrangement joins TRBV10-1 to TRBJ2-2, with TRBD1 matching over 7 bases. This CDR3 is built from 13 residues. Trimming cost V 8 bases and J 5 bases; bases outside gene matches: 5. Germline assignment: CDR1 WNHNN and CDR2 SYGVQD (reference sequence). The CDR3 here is CASGTVGTGELFF. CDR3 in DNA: TGCGCCAGCGGGACAGTCGGGACCGGGGAGCTGTTTTTT.

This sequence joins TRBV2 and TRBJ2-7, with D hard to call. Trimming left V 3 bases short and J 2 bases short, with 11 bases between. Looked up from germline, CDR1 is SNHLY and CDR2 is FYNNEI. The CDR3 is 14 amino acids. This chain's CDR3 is CASSDVGFAYEQYF. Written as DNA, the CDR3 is TGTGCCAGCAGTGACGTGGGTTTCGCCTACGAGCAGTACTTC.

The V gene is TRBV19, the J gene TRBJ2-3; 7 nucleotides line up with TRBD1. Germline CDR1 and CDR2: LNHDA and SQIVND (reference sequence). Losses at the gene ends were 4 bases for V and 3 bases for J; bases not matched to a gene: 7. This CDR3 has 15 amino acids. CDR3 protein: CASSSSRGRTDTQYF. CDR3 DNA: TGTGCCAGTAGTAGCTCGAGGGGGCGGACAGATACGCAGTATTTT.

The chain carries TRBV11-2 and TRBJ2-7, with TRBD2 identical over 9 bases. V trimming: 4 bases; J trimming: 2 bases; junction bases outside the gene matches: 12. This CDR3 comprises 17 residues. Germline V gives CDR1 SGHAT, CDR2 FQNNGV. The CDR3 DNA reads TGTGCCAGCAGCTCGATTAGGACTAGCGAGAGGACCTACGAGCAGTACTTC. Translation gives CASSSIRTSERTYEQYF.

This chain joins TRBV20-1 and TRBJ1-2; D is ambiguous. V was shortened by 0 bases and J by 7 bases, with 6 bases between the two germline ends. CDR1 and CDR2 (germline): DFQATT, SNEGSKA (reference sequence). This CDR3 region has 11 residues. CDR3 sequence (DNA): TGCAGTGCTAGAGATGGGGTTGGCTACACCTTC. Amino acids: CSARDGVGYTF.

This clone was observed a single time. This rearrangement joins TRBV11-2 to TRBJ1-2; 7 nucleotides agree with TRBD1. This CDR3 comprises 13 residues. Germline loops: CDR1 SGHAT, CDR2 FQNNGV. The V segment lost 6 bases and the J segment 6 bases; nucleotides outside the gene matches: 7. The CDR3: CASSSRQGHGYTF. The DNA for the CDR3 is TGTGCCAGCAGTTCGCGACAGGGCCATGGCTACACCTTC.

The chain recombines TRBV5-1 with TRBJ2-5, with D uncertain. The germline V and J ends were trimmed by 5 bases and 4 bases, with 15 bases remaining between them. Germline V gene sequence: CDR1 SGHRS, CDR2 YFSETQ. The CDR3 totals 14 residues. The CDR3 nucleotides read TGCGCCAGCAGAGAAGCTTCAACCCGAGAGACCCAGTACTTC. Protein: CASREASTRETQYF. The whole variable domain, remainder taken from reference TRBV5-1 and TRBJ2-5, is KAGVTQTPRYLIKTRGQQVTLSCSPISGHRSVSWYQQTPGQGLQFLFEYFSETQRNKGNFPGRFSGRQFSNSRSEMNVSTLELGDSALYLCASREASTRETQYFGPGTRLLVL.

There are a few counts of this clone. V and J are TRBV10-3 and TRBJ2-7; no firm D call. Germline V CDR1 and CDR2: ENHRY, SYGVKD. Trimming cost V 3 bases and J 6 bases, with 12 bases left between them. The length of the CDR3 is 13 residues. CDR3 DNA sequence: TGTGCCATCAGTGACGGCGTGGGGTTCGAGCAGTACTTC. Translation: CAISDGVGFEQYF.

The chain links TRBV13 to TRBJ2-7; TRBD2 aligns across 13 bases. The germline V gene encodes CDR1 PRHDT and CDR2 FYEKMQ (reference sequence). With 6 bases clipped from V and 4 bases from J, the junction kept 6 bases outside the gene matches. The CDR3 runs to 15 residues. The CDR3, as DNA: TGTGCCAGCAGTGCTACTAGCGGGAGGGGGTACGAGCAGTACTTC. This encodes CASSATSGRGYEQYF.

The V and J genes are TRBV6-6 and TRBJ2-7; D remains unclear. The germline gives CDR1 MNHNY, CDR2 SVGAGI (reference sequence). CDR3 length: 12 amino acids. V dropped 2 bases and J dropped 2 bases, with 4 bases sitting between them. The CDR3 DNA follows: TGTGCCAGCAGTTACAGTCCCTACGAGCAGTACTTC. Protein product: CASSYSPYEQYF.

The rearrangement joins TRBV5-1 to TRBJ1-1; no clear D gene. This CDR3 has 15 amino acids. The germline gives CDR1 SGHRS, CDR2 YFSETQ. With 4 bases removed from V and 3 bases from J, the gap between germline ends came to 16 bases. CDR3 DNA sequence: TGCGCCAGCAGCCGCCCCGGGCGGTCGGACACTGAAGCTTTCTTT. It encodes CASSRPGRSDTEAFF. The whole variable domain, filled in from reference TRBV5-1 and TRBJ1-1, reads KAGVTQTPRYLIKTRGQQVTLSCSPISGHRSVSWYQQTPGQGLQFLFEYFSETQRNKGNFPGRFSGRQFSNSRSEMNVSTLELGDSALYLCASSRPGRSDTEAFFGQGTRLTVV.

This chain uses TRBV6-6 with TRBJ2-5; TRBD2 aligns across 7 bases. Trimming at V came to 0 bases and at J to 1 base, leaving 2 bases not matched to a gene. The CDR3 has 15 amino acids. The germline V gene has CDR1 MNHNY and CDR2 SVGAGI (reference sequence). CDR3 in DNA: TGTGCCAGCAGTTACTCAGCGGGGACCCAAGAGACCCAGTACTTC. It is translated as CASSYSAGTQETQYF.

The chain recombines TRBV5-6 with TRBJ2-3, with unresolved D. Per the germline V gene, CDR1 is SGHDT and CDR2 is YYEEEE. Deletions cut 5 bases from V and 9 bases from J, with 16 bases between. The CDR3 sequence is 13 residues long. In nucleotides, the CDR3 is TGTGCCAGCAGACAAACTCTTAGTGACACGCAGTATTTT. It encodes CASRQTLSDTQYF. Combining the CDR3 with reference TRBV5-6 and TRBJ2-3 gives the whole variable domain DAGVTQSPTHLIKTRGQQVTLRCSPKSGHDTVSWYQQALGQGPQFIFQYYEEEERQRGNFPDRFSGHQFPNYSSELNVNALLLGDSALYLCASRQTLSDTQYFGPGTRLTVL.

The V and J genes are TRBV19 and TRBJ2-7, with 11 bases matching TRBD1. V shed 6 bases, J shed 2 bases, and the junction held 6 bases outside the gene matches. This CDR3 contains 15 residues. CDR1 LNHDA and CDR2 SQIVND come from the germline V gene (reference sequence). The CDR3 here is CASSTGQGDTYEQYF. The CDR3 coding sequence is TGTGCCAGTAGCACGGGACAGGGGGACACCTACGAGCAGTACTTC.

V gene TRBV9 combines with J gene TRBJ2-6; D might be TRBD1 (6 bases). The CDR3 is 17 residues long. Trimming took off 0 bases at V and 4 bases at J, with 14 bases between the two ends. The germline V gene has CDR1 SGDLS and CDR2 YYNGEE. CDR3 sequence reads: CASSVGSGGAGANVLTF. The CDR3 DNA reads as TGTGCCAGCAGCGTAGGCAGTGGGGGCGCCGGGGCCAACGTCCTGACTTTC.